Each of the 25 T cell receptor beta chains below was sequenced from the same sample in a study of cytomegalovirus exposure and HLA in healthy donors. TCRdb keeps only in-frame clones here, not all; method: immunoSEQ multiplex PCR. The data contain approximately 100,000 clones, less than 90% of them singletons. Input material: PBMCs. The receptors derive from a woman aged 18-29 years in good health and CMV-seropositive.

The genes are TRBV2 and TRBJ2-5, with 14 bases aligning to TRBD2. CDR1 SNHLY and CDR2 FYNNEI come from the germline V gene. The J segment lost 5 bases and the V segment lost 2 bases, leaving 13 bases of the junction unmatched. The CDR3 spans 19 residues. CDR3 in DNA: TGTGCCAGCAGTGAAAGCACCCACGGACTAGCGGGGGGCCGCGAGACCCAGTACTTC. The encoded protein is CASSESTHGLAGGRETQYF.

The V call is TRBV5-6, the J call TRBJ1-6, with unresolved D. The CDR3 length is 14 residues. Germline V gene lookup returns CDR1 SGHDT and CDR2 YYEEEE. V lost 2 bases to trimming and J lost 7 bases, with 10 bases between them. In nucleotides, the CDR3 is TGTGCCAGCAGCTTTTGGAACGGGAATTCACCCCTCCACTTT. This gives the protein CASSFWNGNSPLHF.

In the case of this clone: Other DNA sequences in this sample translate to the same CDR3. The V gene is TRBV5-1, the J gene TRBJ2-3; 8 bases are a match to TRBD2. The trim removed 0 bases at V and 4 bases at J, leaving 1 base unmatched. CDR3 length: 14 amino acids. Germline CDR1 SGHRS, CDR2 YFSETQ. CDR3 DNA sequence: TGCGCCAGCAGCTTGGGCGGGGGGTCAGATACGCAGTATTTT. Its protein is CASSLGGGSDTQYF. Based on the CDR3 plus reference TRBV5-1 and TRBJ2-3, the full variable domain is KAGVTQTPRYLIKTRGQQVTLSCSPISGHRSVSWYQQTPGQGLQFLFEYFSETQRNKGNFPGRFSGRQFSNSRSEMNVSTLELGDSALYLCASSLGGGSDTQYFGPGTRLTVL.

This clone is a singleton in its sample. V and J are TRBV11-2 and TRBJ2-3; a possible D gene is TRBD1 (6 bases). CDR1 is SGHAT, CDR2 FQNNGV, per germline. Trimming cost V 2 bases and J 0 bases, with 12 bases left between them. The CDR3 runs to 16 residues. The CDR3: CASSLRGSLSTDTQYF. CDR3 nucleotide sequence: TGTGCCAGCAGCTTAAGGGGGTCTCTAAGCACAGATACGCAGTATTTT.

The CDR3 DNA follows: TGTGCCAGCAGTCCAATGGCTCACGAGAACACTGAAGCTTTCTTT. This sequence encodes CASSPMAHENTEAFF. J is TRBJ1-1 and V is TRBV6-5; D not certain. CDR1 MNHEY and CDR2 SVGAGI come from the germline V gene. Trimming shortened V by 5 bases and J by 1 base, and 14 bases separated the two germline ends. The CDR3 has 15 residues.

The rearrangement joins TRBV6-6 to TRBJ1-4, with 9 nucleotides matching TRBD1. The CDR3 runs to 16 residues. CDR1 is MNHNY, CDR2 SVGAGI, per germline (reference sequence). V lost 7 bases, J lost 0 bases, and 6 bases stayed unmatched. CDR3 nucleotides: TGTGCCAGCAAGCCGGGACAGGGACCAACTAATGAAAAACTGTTTTTT. Translating gives CASKPGQGPTNEKLFF.

This clone was counted once. V usage is TRBV10-1 and J usage is TRBJ1-3; no definite D call. CDR3 size: 14 residues. Germline assignment: CDR1 WNHNN and CDR2 SYGVQD (reference sequence). Trimming removed 4 bases at V and 0 bases at J, with 7 bases between. For the CDR3, the DNA is TGCGCCAGCAGTGCCCAGTCCTCTGGAAACACCATATATTTT. Its protein is CASSAQSSGNTIYF.

This chain connects TRBV4-1 to TRBJ2-1; maybe TRBD1 (5 bases). The CDR3 spans 14 residues. V gave up 0 bases and J gave up 7 bases, with 10 bases separating them. Germline V lookup: CDR1 MGHRA, CDR2 YSYEKL. The CDR3 nucleotides read TGCGCCAGCAGCCAAGAATCAGGGTTGAATGAGCAGTTCTTC. Residues: CASSQESGLNEQFF.

This clone was observed a handful of times. The chain recombines TRBV28 with TRBJ1-4; 10 bases line up with TRBD1. V gave up 6 bases and J gave up 10 bases; unmatched junction bases: 8. Per the germline V gene, CDR1 is MDHEN and CDR2 is SYDVKM. The CDR3 totals 14 residues. In DNA form, the CDR3 reads TGTGCCAGCAGAGCCGGGACAGGGGTTGTAAAACTGTTTTTT. Translation: CASRAGTGVVKLFF. Combining the CDR3 with reference TRBV28 and TRBJ1-4 gives the whole variable domain DVKVTQSSRYLVKRTGEKVFLECVQDMDHENMFWYRQDPGLGLRLIYFSYDVKMKEKGDIPEGYSVSREKKERFSLILESASTNQTSMYLCASRAGTGVVKLFFGSGTQLSVL.

The chain is built from TRBV7-6 and TRBJ1-1, with a possible D match to TRBD1 (6 bases). The CDR3 contains 13 residues. CDR1 and CDR2 (germline): SGHVS, FNYEAQ. The ends were cut back, 4 bases at V and 1 base at J, with 7 bases in the middle. This CDR3 is CASSSQGNTEAFF. CDR3 DNA sequence: TGTGCCAGCAGCTCACAGGGGAACACTGAAGCTTTCTTT.

The V and J genes are TRBV10-3 and TRBJ2-3; 11 bases agree with TRBD1. This CDR3 is built from 16 residues. With 6 bases clipped from V and 3 bases from J, the junction kept 8 bases outside the gene matches. Germline CDR1 ENHRY, CDR2 SYGVKD. DNA of the CDR3: TGTGCCATCAGGGGCGAAGGACAGGGGGCGACAGATACGCAGTATTTT. It encodes CAIRGEGQGATDTQYF.

J is TRBJ2-2 and V is TRBV18, with D tentatively TRBD1 (5 bases). This CDR3 region has 14 residues. Germline V gives CDR1 KGHSH, CDR2 LQKENI. V was shortened by 2 bases and J by 5 bases, with 9 bases between the two germline ends. CDR3 region: CASSPGAATGELFF. For the CDR3, the DNA is TGTGCCAGCTCACCAGGGGCAGCGACCGGGGAGCTGTTTTTT.

The table lists this clone with a few counts. Other DNA variants within this sample encode the same CDR3. The genes are TRBV27 and TRBJ1-2; 8 bases are a match to TRBD1. In germline, CDR1 is MNHEY, CDR2 SMNVEV (reference sequence). This CDR3 is built from 13 residues. J was trimmed by 4 bases and V by 3 bases; bases with no gene match: 1. Here the CDR3 DNA reads TGTGCCAGCAGTTTCGGACAGGGCTATGGCTACACCTTC. It specifies CASSFGQGYGYTF.

This clone has more than one count but fewer than ten. The chain employs TRBV9 and TRBJ2-2; unclear D gene. The CDR3 is 15 amino acids. From germline, CDR1 is SGDLS and CDR2 YYNGEE. V was clipped by 0 bases and J by 1 base, with 7 bases between them. The CDR3 spells CASSVALLNTGELFF. The CDR3 nucleotides read TGTGCCAGCAGCGTAGCCCTGTTGAACACCGGGGAGCTGTTTTTT.

In this sample, this clone turned up once. This chain joins TRBV7-2 and TRBJ2-7; TRBD1 matches 8 bases. J lost 2 bases, V lost 0 bases, and 0 bases had no gene match. The CDR3 runs 14 residues. Germline lookup yields CDR1 SGHTA and CDR2 FQGNSA. As DNA, the CDR3 is TGTGCCAGCAGCTTAGCGACAGGGGCCTACGAGCAGTACTTC. This encodes CASSLATGAYEQYF.

This chain's CDR3 is CASSPGNGQGSYEQYV. As DNA, the CDR3 is TGTGCCAGCTCCCCGGGCAACGGACAGGGGTCCTACGAGCAGTACGTC. The chain carries TRBV18 and TRBJ2-7; 9 nucleotides match TRBD1. The length of the CDR3 is 16 residues. The J segment lost 1 base and the V segment lost 6 bases, leaving 10 bases of the junction unmatched. Germline CDR1 and CDR2: KGHSH and LQKENI.

The chain recombines TRBV7-6 with TRBJ2-3, with 9 bases that match TRBD2. The trim removed 5 bases at V and 5 bases at J, leaving 17 bases unmatched. CDR3 length: 18 amino acids. Germline CDR1 is SGHVS and CDR2 is FNYEAQ. The CDR3 protein is CASSVSPSAGGLGDTQYF. The CDR3 region has the DNA TGTGCCAGCAGCGTGTCCCCCTCAGCGGGGGGCCTTGGAGATACGCAGTATTTT. Full variable domain (missing parts from reference TRBV7-6 and TRBJ2-3): GAGVSQSPRYKVTKRGQDVALRCDPISGHVSLYWYRQALGQGPEFLTYFNYEAQQDKSGLPNDRFSAERPEGSISTLTIQRTEQRDSAMYRCASSVSPSAGGLGDTQYFGPGTRLTVL.

The V call is TRBV13, the J call TRBJ2-3; weak D call: TRBD2 (6 bases). V was cut by 5 bases and J by 4 bases, with 16 bases left in between. The CDR3 length is 15 residues. Germline V gives CDR1 PRHDT, CDR2 FYEKMQ (reference sequence). Here the CDR3 reads CASSPSRDLADTQYF. The CDR3 coding sequence is TGTGCCAGCAGCCCTTCCAGGGACTTGGCAGATACGCAGTATTTT. Together with reference TRBV13 and TRBJ2-3, the CDR3 gives the full variable domain: AAGVIQSPRHLIKEKRETATLKCYPIPRHDTVYWYQQGPGQDPQFLISFYEKMQSDKGSIPDRFSAQQFSDYHSELNMSSLELGDSALYFCASSPSRDLADTQYFGPGTRLTVL.

V usage is TRBV6-5 and J usage is TRBJ2-7, with 7 bases lining up with TRBD2. Looked up from germline, CDR1 is MNHEY and CDR2 is SVGAGI. Trimming at V came to 6 bases and at J to 3 bases, leaving 11 bases not matched to a gene. CDR3 size: 15 residues. CDR3 sequence reads: CASRKSRGEVYEQYF. CDR3 DNA: TGTGCCAGCAGAAAAAGCCGGGGGGAAGTCTACGAGCAGTACTTC.

This clone has more than one count but fewer than ten. The gene calls are TRBV4-2 and TRBJ2-3; 8 nucleotides line up with TRBD2. The CDR3 is 16 amino acids. Germline lookup yields CDR1 LGHNA and CDR2 YNFKEQ. Losses at the gene ends were 4 bases for V and 0 bases for J; bases not matched to a gene: 6. CDR3 amino acids: CASSPKSGGSTDTQYF. DNA for the CDR3: TGTGCCAGCAGCCCCAAAAGCGGGGGAAGCACAGATACGCAGTATTTT.

This clone was counted once. This specimen includes other DNA sequences encoding the same CDR3. The chain combines TRBV27 with TRBJ1-5; tentatively, D is TRBD1 (6 bases). With 3 bases removed from V and 1 base from J, the gap between germline ends came to 7 bases. Germline V gene lookup returns CDR1 MNHEY and CDR2 SMNVEV (reference sequence). This CDR3 has 14 amino acids. The CDR3 region has the DNA TGTGCCAGCAGTTTGCAGGGGAGCAATCAGCCCCAGCATTTT. The encoded protein is CASSLQGSNQPQHF.

The chain combines TRBV4-1 with TRBJ2-3; 8 bases agree with TRBD2. Trimming removed 0 bases from V and 4 bases from J; junction bases left unmatched: 6. The CDR3 runs 16 residues. CDR1 MGHRA and CDR2 YSYEKL come from the germline V gene. The CDR3 is CASSQDLSGGSDTQYF. The CDR3, as DNA: TGCGCCAGCAGCCAAGATTTGAGCGGGGGATCAGATACGCAGTATTTT.

The chain joins TRBV18 to TRBJ2-7; D unresolved. The germline V and J ends were trimmed by 0 bases and 10 bases, with 10 bases remaining between them. CDR1 is KGHSH, CDR2 LQKENI, per germline. CDR3 length equals 12 residues. The chain's CDR3 is CASSPPVGPQYV. The DNA for the CDR3 is TGTGCCAGCTCACCACCGGTTGGTCCTCAGTACGTC.

The sample holds a few counts of this clone. The J gene is TRBJ2-7, the V gene TRBV19; 8 nucleotides line up with TRBD2. V lost 7 bases and J lost 0; bases outside the gene matches: 2. The germline V gene has CDR1 LNHDA and CDR2 SQIVND (reference sequence). The CDR3 has 13 amino acids. As DNA, the CDR3 is TGTGCCAGTACCAGCGGGGGCTCCTACGAGCAGTACTTC. Its translation is CASTSGGSYEQYF. Full variable domain (missing parts from reference TRBV19 and TRBJ2-7): DGGITQSPKYLFRKEGQNVTLSCEQNLNHDAMYWYRQDPGQGLRLIYYSQIVNDFQKGDIAEGYSVSREKKESFPLTVTSAQKNPTAFYLCASTSGGSYEQYFGPGTRLTVT.

This clone was counted only a few times. The V gene is TRBV4-1, the J gene TRBJ1-6, with TRBD1 as a possible D gene (6 bases). V was shortened by 0 bases and J by 7 bases, with 10 bases between the two germline ends. The germline CDR1 and CDR2 sequences are MGHRA and YSYEKL. There are 15 residues in the CDR3. The DNA of the CDR3 is TGCGCCAGCAGCCAAGACAGGGGTGGAAATTCACCCCTCCACTTT. This translates into CASSQDRGGNSPLHF.